This T cell receptor beta chain is from a study of CD8+ T cells in alopecia areata (dated by TCRdb to 2017 to 2018). Describing the broader study: The treated patients took part in an open-label pilot trial in which moderate-to-severe alopecia areata was treated with oral tofacitinib at 5 to 10 mg twice daily. Biopsies were taken from tofacitinib-treated patients at baseline and at 4 and 24 weeks of treatment, and a later scalp biopsy was taken in several of the tofacitinib-treated patients. Disease severity in treated patients was measured with the SALT score, which quantifies the percentage of affected scalp surface area. To study T cell clonal expansion in alopecia areata, the researchers applied high-throughput TCRbeta sequencing to both the C3H/HeJ mouse model and human patients. Scalp clonality was compared among normal scalp (n=4), patchy alopecia areata scalp (n=8), and alopecia totalis/universalis scalp (n=8). RNA came from the PAXgene miRNA kit for fixed scalp, the miRNeasy kit for PBMCs, and the RNeasy kit for mouse skin. Scalp tissue and sorted CD4+ and CD8+ peripheral blood T cells from patchy and totalis/universalis alopecia areata patients and from healthy controls were covered by human TCRbeta sequencing. Patients stayed on tofacitinib for 6 to 18 months and then had 6 months of follow-up off drug so that delayed response and recurrence could be assessed. TCRbeta CDR3 regions were amplified by immunoSEQ multiplex PCR using 35 Vbeta forward and 13 Jbeta reverse primers.

CDR1 and CDR2 are read off the germline V gene (reference sequence) as SEHNR and FQNEAQ. Measured from the cysteine to the phenylalanine, the CDR3 is 15 residues long. CDR3 DNA only is kept here, 45 bases in frame from base 1. The library relied on the immunoSEQ multiplex PCR assay. RNA was extracted from all samples and reverse transcribed into cDNA, which served as template for TCR sequencing. First-strand cDNA was synthesized using SuperScript III with a 2:1 mix of oligo-dT and random hexamers. A synthetic immune receptor repertoire was used to assess amplification bias, and residual bias was removed computationally. From the authors' description of their analysis: Raw reads were preprocessed for error removal, and CDR3 was defined according to IMGT conventions as running from the conserved cysteine to phenylalanine. Clonality was calculated as 1 minus Shannon entropy normalized by log2 of the number of productive unique TCRs. Scalp TCRbeta sequences were cross-referenced with sorted blood CD4 and CD8 repertoires so that the CD4 or CD8 identity of scalp clones could be inferred. TCRdb's version of the immuneACCESS table is confined to in-frame rearrangements and falls short of the full clone set. An unresolved V gene accounts for under half of the shortfall where checked; the remainder is of unknown origin. V, J and clone size are taken as reported in that table, and D and trimming were inferred from the DNA itself. This sample comprises approximately 18,000 clones, about 60% of them detected only once. Jointly, the top ten make up around 8% of the sample.

Study-level results and caveats: Lesional scalp, especially in alopecia totalis/universalis, showed higher clonality and more expanded CD8+ clones than normal scalp, suggesting antigenic drive. Unlike mouse skin, which is dominated by gammadelta T cells, normal human skin has resident alphabeta T cells that are also sequenced, and this complicates analysis of the scalp TCR repertoire. Compared with mice, TCR sequences shared between patients were less clear, possibly partly because of HLA diversity across the patient population. With tofacitinib, both scalp clonality and the number of expanded CD8+ clones among the top 100 scalp clones went down significantly. Many expanded lesional clones persisted in scalp and blood during tofacitinib treatment, which may partly explain relapse after stopping treatment. Because the treated cohort was small and had only one nonresponder, larger studies are needed to examine links between baseline CD8+ expansion and response.

What the time point label conveys for this sample: roughly 27 days on oral tofacitinib. What this sample's treatment or condition label stands for: oral pan-JAK inhibitor, 5-10 mg twice daily. Lesional scalp punch biopsies and peripheral blood were collected from alopecia areata patients. Human scalp biopsies were fixed immediately in PAXgene tissue containers. About this clone itself: No cognate antigen has been identified for it. Per-base quality was not reported, and no clone a single base away is much larger than it.

Sequencing used skin, obtained at week 4, from a patient treated with tofacitinib. The chain joins TRBV7-9 to TRBJ2-5; 7 of the junction bases match TRBD1. Matching the DNA end better, TRBJ2-7 makes the J call doubtful. This sequence was found in a human donor with alopecia areata. The CDR3 reads as follows: CASRNGQDPTYEQYF. The sequenced DNA: TGTGCCAGCAGAAACGGACAGGACCCAACCTACGAGCAGTACTTC.